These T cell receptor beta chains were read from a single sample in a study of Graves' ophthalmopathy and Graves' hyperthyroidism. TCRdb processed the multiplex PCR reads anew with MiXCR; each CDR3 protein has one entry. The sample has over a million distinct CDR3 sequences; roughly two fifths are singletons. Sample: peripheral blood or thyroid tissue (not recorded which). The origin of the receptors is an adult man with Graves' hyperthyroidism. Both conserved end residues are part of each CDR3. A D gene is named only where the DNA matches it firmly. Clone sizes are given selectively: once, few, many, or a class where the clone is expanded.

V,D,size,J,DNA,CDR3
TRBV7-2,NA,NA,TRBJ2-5,TGTGCCAGCACGCCATCGGGGAAAGGCCAAGAGACCCAGTACTTC,CASTPSGKGQETQYF
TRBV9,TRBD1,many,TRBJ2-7,TGTGCCAGCAGCGTAGACTGGGACAGGGGCTACGAGCAGTACTTC,CASSVDWDRGYEQYF
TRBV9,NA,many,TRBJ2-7,TGTGCCAGCAGCAACTCTAAGGGGGACGAGCAGTACTTC,CASSNSKGDEQYF
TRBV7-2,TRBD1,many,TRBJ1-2,TGTGCCAGCAGCAAACATTTTAACCAGGGACAGGGCTATGGCTACACCTTC,CASSKHFNQGQGYGYTF
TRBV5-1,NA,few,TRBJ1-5,TGCGCCAGCAGCTTGGCCGGGACATTCAATCAGCCCCAGCATTTT,CASSLAGTFNQPQHF
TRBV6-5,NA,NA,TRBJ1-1,TGTGCCAGCAGTTACTCTTCTATCGTAAAGGCTGAAGCTTTCTTT,CASSYSSIVKAEAFF
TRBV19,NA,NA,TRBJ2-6,TGTGCCAGTATGGTCGGGGCTGGGGCCAACGTCCTGACTTTC,CASMVGAGANVLTF
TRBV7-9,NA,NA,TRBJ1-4,TGCGCCAGCAGCCAAGGACTGGCAACTAATGAAAAACTGTTTTTT,CASSQGLATNEKLFF
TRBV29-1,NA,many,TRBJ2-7,TGCAGCGTTGAAGATAGTGGCGCGGCAGGCGGCTCCTACGAGCAGTACTTC,CSVEDSGAAGGSYEQYF
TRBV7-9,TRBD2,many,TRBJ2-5,TGCGCCAGCAGCCCATCGCCGGCGGGGGGTGGAGAGACCCAGTACTTC,CASSPSPAGGGETQYF
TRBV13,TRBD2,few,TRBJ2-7,TGTGCCAGCAGCCAGGGGAGGACTAGCGGAGCCTACGAGCAGTACTTC,CASSQGRTSGAYEQYF
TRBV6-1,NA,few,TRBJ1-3,TGTGCCAGCAGTGCGACACAAGCTGCGCGCTCTGGAAACACCATATATTTT,CASSATQAARSGNTIYF